The 30 T cell receptor beta chains in this list originate from one sample, sequenced in a study of cytomegalovirus exposure and HLA in healthy donors. The PCR made use of 60 Vbeta and 13 Jbeta primers. Profiling relied on immunoSEQ multiplex PCR, and the TCRdb table lists in-frame clones only, not all of them. The data show about 88,000 clones, with 69% seen just once and around 2.5% held by the top ten. What was sequenced was PBMCs. The source of these receptors is a man aged 50 or older in good health and CMV-seronegative.

The V call is TRBV19, the J call TRBJ1-5, with D unclear. The V gene's germline CDR1 is LNHDA and CDR2 SQIVND (reference sequence). CDR3 length: 11 amino acids. Trimming pared 3 bases from V and 8 bases from J, leaving 5 bases between. The CDR3 reads CASSMGEPQHF. The CDR3, as DNA: TGTGCCAGTAGTATGGGAGAGCCCCAGCATTTT.

The chain employs TRBV4-3 and TRBJ2-7; 8 nucleotides agree with TRBD2. The CDR3 has 15 residues. Losses at the gene ends were 6 bases for V and 4 bases for J; bases not matched to a gene: 11. Germline-derived CDR1 and CDR2 are LGHNA and YSLEER. The CDR3 DNA follows: TGCGCCAGCAGTTTGGGCACGGGGGGGCTTTACGAGCAGTACTTC. The encoded protein is CASSLGTGGLYEQYF.

To note about this clone: Different DNA sequences within this sample yield the same CDR3. The J gene is TRBJ2-2, the V gene TRBV9; TRBD1 aligns across 9 bases. The CDR3 runs to 14 residues. CDR1 is SGDLS, CDR2 YYNGEE, per germline. V was pared by 4 bases and J by 4 bases, with 2 bases of the junction left unmatched. Written as DNA, the CDR3 is TGTGCCAGCAGCAGGACAGGGGCCACCGGGGAGCTGTTTTTT. This sequence encodes CASSRTGATGELFF.

This CDR3 is CASSVVRGQPTNEQFF. The CDR3 nucleotides read TGTGCCAGCAGCGTAGTGAGGGGGCAACCTACAAATGAGCAGTTCTTC. V is TRBV9 and J is TRBJ2-1, with 7 bases matching TRBD1. After removal of 0 bases from V and 7 bases from J, the junction contained 10 bases not matched to a gene. This CDR3 is built from 16 residues. Germline loops: CDR1 SGDLS, CDR2 YYNGEE.

This chain links TRBV28 with TRBJ1-4; 7 bases fit TRBD1. V trimming: 7 bases; J trimming: 6 bases; junction bases outside the gene matches: 8. This CDR3 has 14 residues. CDR1 is MDHEN, CDR2 SYDVKM, per germline. CDR3 nucleotide sequence: TGTGCCAGCACCGACCGGGACAGCTATGAAAAACTGTTTTTT. This gives the protein CASTDRDSYEKLFF. The full variable domain, rest sourced from reference TRBV28 and TRBJ1-4, is DVKVTQSSRYLVKRTGEKVFLECVQDMDHENMFWYRQDPGLGLRLIYFSYDVKMKEKGDIPEGYSVSREKKERFSLILESASTNQTSMYLCASTDRDSYEKLFFGSGTQLSVL.

V usage is TRBV7-9 and J usage is TRBJ2-5, with TRBD1 as a possible D gene (5 bases). The length of the CDR3 is 13 residues. V lost 5 bases and J 2 bases, leaving 9 bases between the germline ends. Germline V gene lookup returns CDR1 SEHNR and CDR2 FQNEAQ (reference sequence). The CDR3 region has the DNA TGTGCCAGCAGCCTTAGACAGCAAGAGACCCAGTACTTC. The encoded protein is CASSLRQQETQYF.

This chain connects TRBV9 to TRBJ2-7; D not resolved. Germline-derived CDR1 and CDR2 are SGDLS and YYNGEE. The CDR3 consists of 13 residues. V dropped 3 bases and J dropped 7 bases, with 14 bases sitting between them. The CDR3 reads CASSATAFGEQYF. The CDR3 DNA reads as TGTGCCAGCAGCGCGACCGCCTTCGGGGAGCAGTACTTC.

The chain combines TRBV4-2 with TRBJ1-5; 8 bases align to TRBD1. CDR3 length: 17 amino acids. Germline V gene lookup returns CDR1 LGHNA and CDR2 YNFKEQ. V was pared by 0 bases and J by 7 bases, with 11 bases of the junction left unmatched. For the CDR3, the DNA is TGTGCCAGCAGCCAAGATCAGGGCAGGGGGCAGAAGCAGCCCCAGCATTTT. Encoded protein: CASSQDQGRGQKQPQHF.

This clone was detected a few times. V gene TRBV5-1 combines with J gene TRBJ1-1; no clear D. The CDR3 extends over 14 amino acids. V was cut by 0 bases and J by 1 base, with 7 bases left in between. Germline assignment: CDR1 SGHRS and CDR2 YFSETQ. In DNA, the CDR3 is TGCGCCAGCAGCTTGGGAACCGGGAACACTGAAGCTTTCTTT. It specifies CASSLGTGNTEAFF.

The genes are TRBV15 and TRBJ2-5; 7 nucleotides align to TRBD1. Losses at the gene ends were 1 base for V and 1 base for J; bases not matched to a gene: 3. The germline gives CDR1 LNHNV, CDR2 YYDKDF (reference sequence). The CDR3 runs 15 residues. Here the CDR3 reads CATSRGGQSQETQYF. The CDR3 DNA follows: TGTGCCACCAGCAGAGGGGGACAGAGCCAAGAGACCCAGTACTTC.

This CDR3 is CASSLEGRGRTYEQYF. CDR3 nucleotide sequence: TGTGCCAGCAGCTTAGAGGGGCGGGGGCGAACCTACGAGCAGTACTTC. V gene TRBV7-8 combines with J gene TRBJ2-7, with D possibly TRBD2 on 7 matching bases. The CDR3 is 16 residues long. The germline CDR1 and CDR2 sequences are SGHVS and FQNEAQ. V was trimmed by 1 base and J by 2 bases, leaving 15 bases between them. Variable domain in full (rest from reference TRBV7-8 and TRBJ2-7): GAGVSQSPRYKVAKRGQDVALRCDPISGHVSLFWYQQALGQGPEFLTYFQNEAQLDKSGLPSDRFFAERPEGSVSTLKIQRTQQEDSAVYLCASSLEGRGRTYEQYFGPGTRLTVT.

This sequence joins TRBV7-9 and TRBJ2-1; 8 nucleotides agree with TRBD1. Germline CDR1 is SEHNR and CDR2 is FQNEAQ (reference sequence). J was trimmed by 2 bases and V by 1 base; bases with no gene match: 1. The CDR3 is 15 amino acids. The CDR3 loop is CASSLGTGPYNEQFF. In nucleotides, the CDR3 is TGTGCCAGCAGCTTAGGGACAGGGCCCTACAATGAGCAGTTCTTC.

This clone was observed once. V gene TRBV5-6 combines with J gene TRBJ2-1, with a possible D match to TRBD2 (6 bases). Per germline, CDR1 SGHDT and CDR2 YYEEEE. This CDR3 is 15 amino acids long. The V end lost 0 bases, the J end lost 4 bases, and 11 bases lay between the germline ends. The CDR3 region has the DNA TGTGCCAGCAGCTTGGATCCCCGGGGGTACAATGAGCAGTTCTTC. This codes for CASSLDPRGYNEQFF.

This clone came up a few times. The chain employs TRBV30 and TRBJ2-2; D not certain. Germline V gene sequence: CDR1 GTSNPN, CDR2 SVGIG (reference sequence). V dropped 6 bases and J dropped 5 bases, with 13 bases sitting between them. This CDR3 has 13 amino acids. Written as DNA, the CDR3 is TGTGCCTGCCCCCAGCGATTGACCGGGGAGCTGTTTTTT. It is translated as CACPQRLTGELFF.

The chain links TRBV4-2 to TRBJ1-5; the match to TRBD1 covers 9 bases. The J segment lost 3 bases and the V segment lost 4 bases, leaving 4 bases of the junction unmatched. The CDR3 is 15 amino acids. Germline-derived CDR1 and CDR2 are LGHNA and YNFKEQ. The CDR3 region is CASSPRDRDNQPQHF. In nucleotides, the CDR3 is TGTGCCAGCAGCCCGCGGGACAGGGACAATCAGCCCCAGCATTTT.

V usage is TRBV4-1 and J usage is TRBJ1-5, with 12 positions matching TRBD1. The CDR3 is 16 amino acids. The J segment lost 6 bases and the V segment lost 3 bases, leaving 6 bases of the junction unmatched. CDR1 is MGHRA and CDR2 is YSYEKL in the germline V gene. CDR3 sequence reads: CASSHPGQGAGQPQHF. Written as DNA, the CDR3 is TGCGCCAGCAGCCATCCGGGACAGGGGGCCGGTCAGCCCCAGCATTTT.

Note on this clone: Additional DNA sequences in this sample encode the identical CDR3. V usage is TRBV5-1 and J usage is TRBJ1-2; 7 bases match TRBD1. The CDR3 covers 15 residues. Germline CDR1 and CDR2: SGHRS and YFSETQ. Trimming removed 0 bases from V and 7 bases from J; junction bases left unmatched: 9. The CDR3 sequence is CASSLAGTVAFGYTF. The CDR3 coding sequence is TGCGCCAGCAGCTTGGCCGGGACAGTCGCTTTTGGCTACACCTTC. Full variable domain (outside the CDR3, taken from reference TRBV5-1 and TRBJ1-2): KAGVTQTPRYLIKTRGQQVTLSCSPISGHRSVSWYQQTPGQGLQFLFEYFSETQRNKGNFPGRFSGRQFSNSRSEMNVSTLELGDSALYLCASSLAGTVAFGYTFGSGTRLTVV.

The CDR3 region has the DNA TGTGCCAGCAGCCGGACAGGGGGCGGGGCAACTAATGAAAAACTGTTTTTT. This sequence encodes CASSRTGGGATNEKLFF. This chain connects TRBV5-8 to TRBJ1-4, with 11 bases that match TRBD1. Trimming took 4 bases from V and 0 from J; bases not matched to a gene: 5. The CDR3 covers 17 residues. CDR1 and CDR2 (germline): SGHTS, YDEGEE.

As regards this clone: This sample also contains other DNA sequences that code for the same CDR3. The chain recombines TRBV29-1 with TRBJ1-1; TRBD1 matches at 9 bases. CDR1 is SQVTM and CDR2 is ANQGSEA in the germline V gene. V lost 6 bases, J lost 0 bases, and 2 bases stayed unmatched. This CDR3 comprises 13 residues. CDR3 nucleotide sequence: TGCAGCGTGGGGACAGGGCTGAACACTGAAGCTTTCTTT. It translates to CSVGTGLNTEAFF.

In the case of this clone: One end of the junction is discordant with germline, which a read error may explain. Other DNA sequences in the same sample also yield this CDR3. The chain is built from TRBV5-1 and TRBJ1-5, with 9 nucleotides matching TRBD1. The CDR3 sequence is 15 residues long. The germline CDR1 and CDR2 sequences are SGHRS and YFSETQ. Here the CDR3 DNA reads TGTGCCAGCAGCCTCGGGACAGGGTTAGCGCAGCCCCAGCATTTT. Its protein is CASSLGTGLAQPQHF.

This clone showed up just a few times. This chain links TRBV7-2 with TRBJ1-6; 11 nucleotides line up with TRBD1. The V gene end was trimmed by 3 bases and the J gene end by 9 bases; junction bases not matched to a gene: 4. CDR1 is SGHTA and CDR2 is FQGNSA in the germline V gene. The CDR3 extends over 15 amino acids. The CDR3 here is CASSLEGTGGSPLHF. Written as DNA, the CDR3 is TGTGCCAGCAGCTTGGAGGGGACAGGGGGTTCACCCCTCCACTTT.

The chain uses TRBV7-2 and TRBJ1-1; 11 bases agree with TRBD1. Germline V gene lookup returns CDR1 SGHTA and CDR2 FQGNSA. After removal of 1 base from V and 9 bases from J, the junction contained 7 bases not matched to a gene. The CDR3 loop spans 15 amino acids. CDR3 sequence reads: CASSLGSGTGGKAFF. CDR3 nucleotide sequence: TGTGCCAGCAGCTTAGGATCCGGGACAGGGGGAAAAGCTTTCTTT. Supplemented by reference TRBV7-2 and TRBJ1-1, the full variable domain reads GAGVSQSPSNKVTEKGKDVELRCDPISGHTALYWYRQSLGQGLEFLIYFQGNSAPDKSGLPSDRFSAERTGGSVSTLTIQRTQQEDSAVYLCASSLGSGTGGKAFFGQGTRLTVV.

This clone was seen only a few times. V is TRBV5-1 and J is TRBJ1-1; the match to TRBD1 covers 7 bases. Germline lookup yields CDR1 SGHRS and CDR2 YFSETQ. Trimming took 4 bases from V and 7 from J; bases not matched to a gene: 16. The CDR3 has 16 residues. As DNA, the CDR3 is TGCGCCAGCAGCCAAGGGACAGTGATGGTAAAGGGTGAAGCTTTCTTT. Translation gives CASSQGTVMVKGEAFF.

The chain recombines TRBV5-6 with TRBJ1-3; D not certain. With 2 bases removed from V and 9 bases from J, the gap between germline ends came to 15 bases. The CDR3 covers 14 residues. CDR1 and CDR2 from the germline V gene are SGHDT and YYEEEE. The CDR3 DNA is TGTGCCAGCAGCTTCGGGGTGGTCAGTGGCACCATATATTTT. Its protein product is CASSFGVVSGTIYF.

V and J are TRBV7-2 and TRBJ1-5; no definite D call. Germline V gene sequence: CDR1 SGHTA, CDR2 FQGNSA. Between the trimmed V and J ends, which lost 4 bases and 2 bases, there was a span of 9 bases. The CDR3 runs to 14 residues. CDR3 sequence: CASSYREGNQPQHF. DNA for the CDR3: TGTGCCAGCAGCTATCGGGAAGGCAATCAGCCCCAGCATTTT.

The chain is built from TRBV7-3 and TRBJ1-5, with 9 positions matching TRBD1. The length of the CDR3 is 16 residues. The germline V gene has CDR1 SGHTA and CDR2 FQGTGA. The V segment lost 7 bases and the J segment 2 bases; nucleotides outside the gene matches: 9. CDR3 region: CASNHVGQGCNQPQHF. The CDR3 DNA sequence: TGTGCCAGCAACCACGTGGGACAGGGTTGCAATCAGCCCCAGCATTTT.

Turning to this clone: The CDR3 carries no conserved terminal phenylalanine or tryptophan, so it likely arises from a read error. The chain employs TRBV10-3 and TRBJ1-1, with 9 positions matching TRBD1. The CDR3 is made up of 14 amino acids. Germline V gene sequence: CDR1 ENHRY, CDR2 SYGVKD. V was clipped by 6 bases and J by 6 bases; unmatched bases: 8. The CDR3 nucleotides are TGTGCCATCAGACCGACAGGGGGTACTTCTGAAGCTTTCCTT. It specifies CAIRPTGGTSEAFL.

The CDR3 DNA sequence: TGTGCCACCAGCAGAGCCCTTAGGGTCGGGCGGGAGCAGAATGAGCAGTTCTTC. Residues: CATSRALRVGREQNEQFF. J is TRBJ2-1 and V is TRBV15, with 7 bases matching TRBD2. V lost 1 base, J lost 7 bases, and 16 bases stayed unmatched. Germline loops: CDR1 LNHNV, CDR2 YYDKDF (reference sequence). The CDR3 is 18 amino acids.

V gene TRBV7-3 combines with J gene TRBJ2-3; TRBD2 matches at 10 bases. From germline, CDR1 is SGHTA and CDR2 FQGTGA. Unmatched junction bases numbered 27, after V lost 6 bases and J lost 6 bases. The CDR3 is made up of 21 amino acids. The CDR3 sequence is CASRKATSGRWKSSDVDTQYF. As DNA, the CDR3 is TGTGCCAGCAGGAAGGCGACTAGCGGGCGTTGGAAGTCTTCGGACGTGGATACGCAGTATTTT.

The chain recombines TRBV5-1 with TRBJ1-6; D call uncertain. CDR1 and CDR2 from the germline V gene are SGHRS and YFSETQ. V lost 5 bases and J lost 7, with 19 bases in between. This CDR3 region has 16 residues. CDR3 region: CASRLAGSGGNSPLHF. The CDR3 DNA sequence: TGCGCCAGCAGGCTGGCCGGGTCGGGCGGGAATTCACCCCTCCACTTT.